The 8 T cell receptor beta chains below were found in one sample sequenced in a study of radiotherapy plus CTLA-4 blockade in lung cancer. Assay: immunoSEQ multiplex PCR; the TCRdb copy retains only in-frame clones and omits some. The sample includes approximately 80,000 clones, about four fifths seen only once; the top ten take over 20%. The starting material was peripheral blood, obtained from a patient treated with radiotherapy plus ipilimumab. The receptors were sampled from a human donor with non-small cell lung cancer whose response to radiotherapy plus ipilimumab could not be evaluated. Some clones in this sample may be carry-over from other donors' samples.

This chain joins TRBV4-3 and TRBJ2-3, with D hard to call. Germline values: CDR1 LGHNA, CDR2 YSLEER. Trimming stripped 0 bases from V and 7 bases from J, with 8 bases between. The CDR3 is 13 amino acids. The CDR3 coding sequence is TGCGCCAGCAGCCAAGATCGACTTTATACGCAGTATTTT. It specifies CASSQDRLYTQYF.

This chain connects TRBV5-6 to TRBJ2-7; perhaps TRBD1 as D (5 bases). The CDR3 has 14 residues. CDR1 is SGHDT and CDR2 is YYEEEE in the germline V gene. V gave up 2 bases and J gave up 3 bases, with 12 bases separating them. The CDR3 sequence is CASSFVDRSYEQYF. In DNA form, the CDR3 reads TGTGCCAGCAGCTTTGTTGACAGAAGCTACGAGCAGTACTTC.

Only one count was recorded for this clone. The J gene is TRBJ2-7, the V gene TRBV11-1, with 8 bases matching TRBD2. Germline CDR1 reads SGHAT; CDR2 reads FQDESV (reference sequence). V lost 1 base to trimming and J lost 3 bases; unmatched junction nucleotides: 8. The CDR3 contains 16 residues. For the CDR3, the DNA is TGTGCCAGCAGCTTAGGTCCAGCGGGGGAGCACTACGAGCAGTACTTC. This encodes CASSLGPAGEHYEQYF.

The DNA for the CDR3 is TGTGCCAGCAGTTACTCGAGGGGGGGAGAAAAACTGTTTTTT. The encoded protein is CASSYSRGGEKLFF. V usage is TRBV6-5 and J usage is TRBJ1-4, with D possibly matching TRBD1 (6 bases). Germline CDR1 reads MNHEY; CDR2 reads SVGAGI. The CDR3 spans 14 residues. V dropped 0 bases and J dropped 8 bases, with 10 bases sitting between them.

The J gene is TRBJ1-2, the V gene TRBV2, with D unclear. V lost 8 bases to trimming and J lost 2 bases, with 9 bases between them. Germline V lookup: CDR1 SNHLY, CDR2 FYNNEI. This CDR3 comprises 12 residues. CDR3 bases: TGTGCCAGCGGAGATAAAAACTATGGCTACACCTTC. Translating it yields CASGDKNYGYTF. Variable domain in full (rest from reference TRBV2 and TRBJ1-2): EPEVTQTPSHQVTQMGQEVILRCVPISNHLYFYWYRQILGQKVEFLVSFYNNEISEKSEIFDDQFSVERPDGSNFTLKIRSTKLEDSAMYFCASGDKNYGYTFGSGTRLTVV.

The rearrangement links TRBV4-3 to TRBJ1-5; D remains ambiguous. Germline CDR1 reads LGHNA; CDR2 reads YSLEER. V was shortened by 1 base and J by 5 bases, with 12 bases between the two germline ends. The CDR3 sequence is 15 residues long. The CDR3 here is CASSQVYGAYQPQHF. The CDR3 DNA sequence: TGCGCCAGCAGCCAAGTGTATGGAGCCTATCAGCCCCAGCATTTT.

V and J are TRBV7-2 and TRBJ2-2; TRBD2 aligns across 8 bases. Germline V gene sequence: CDR1 SGHTA, CDR2 FQGNSA. The CDR3 is 16 amino acids. V lost 6 bases, J lost 7 bases, and 13 bases stayed unmatched. CDR3 in amino acids: CASSIQPGLVNGELFF. Here the CDR3 DNA reads TGTGCCAGCAGTATCCAACCGGGACTAGTGAACGGGGAGCTGTTTTTT.

CDR3 region: CASRSGGPYEQYF. In DNA form, the CDR3 reads TGTGCCAGCAGGTCAGGGGGTCCGTACGAGCAGTACTTC. The chain uses TRBV6-5 and TRBJ2-7, with TRBD1 identical over 7 bases. Germline-derived CDR1 and CDR2 are MNHEY and SVGAGI. V dropped 6 bases and J dropped 4; count of bases not matched to a gene: 6. This CDR3 has 13 residues.